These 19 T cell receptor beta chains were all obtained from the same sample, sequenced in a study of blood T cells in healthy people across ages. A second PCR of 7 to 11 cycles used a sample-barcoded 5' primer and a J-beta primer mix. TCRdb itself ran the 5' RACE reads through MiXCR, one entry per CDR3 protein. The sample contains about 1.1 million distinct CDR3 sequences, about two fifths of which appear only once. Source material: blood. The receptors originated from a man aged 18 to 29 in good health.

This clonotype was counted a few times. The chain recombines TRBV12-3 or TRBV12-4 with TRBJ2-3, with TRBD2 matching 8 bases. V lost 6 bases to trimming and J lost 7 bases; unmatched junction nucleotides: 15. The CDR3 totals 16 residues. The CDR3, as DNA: TGTGCCAGCAGCCTGAGTCAAGCGGGGGCCGCAAATACGCAGTATTTT. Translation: CASSLSQAGAANTQYF.

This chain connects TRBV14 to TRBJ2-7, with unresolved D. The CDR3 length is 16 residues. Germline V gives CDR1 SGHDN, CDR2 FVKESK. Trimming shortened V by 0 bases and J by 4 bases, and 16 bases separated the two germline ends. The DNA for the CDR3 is TGTGCCAGCAGCCAAGAGACCGGACGAAGGAAATACGAGCAGTACTTC. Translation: CASSQETGRRKYEQYF.

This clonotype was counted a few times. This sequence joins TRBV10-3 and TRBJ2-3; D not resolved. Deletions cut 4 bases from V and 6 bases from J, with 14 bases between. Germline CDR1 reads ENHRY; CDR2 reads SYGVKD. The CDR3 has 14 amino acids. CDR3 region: CAISARALGDTQYF. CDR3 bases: TGTGCCATCAGTGCTCGAGCCCTCGGTGATACGCAGTATTTT.

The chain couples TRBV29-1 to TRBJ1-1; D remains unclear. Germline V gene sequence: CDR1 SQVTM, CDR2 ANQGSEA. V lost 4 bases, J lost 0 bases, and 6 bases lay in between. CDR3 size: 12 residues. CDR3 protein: CSVVALNTEAFF. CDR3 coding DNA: TGCAGCGTTGTGGCGTTGAACACTGAAGCTTTCTTT.

The CDR3 spells CSVDTQYF. CDR3 in DNA: TGCAGCGTAGATACGCAGTATTTT. This sequence joins TRBV29-1 and TRBJ2-3; no firm D call. Trimming took 6 bases from V and 5 from J, leaving 0 bases between them. The CDR3 covers 8 residues. The V gene's germline CDR1 is SQVTM and CDR2 ANQGSEA.

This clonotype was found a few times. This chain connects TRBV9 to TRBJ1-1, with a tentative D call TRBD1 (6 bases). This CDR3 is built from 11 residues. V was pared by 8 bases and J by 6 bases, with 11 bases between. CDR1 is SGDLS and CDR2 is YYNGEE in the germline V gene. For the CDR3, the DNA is TGTGCCAGTAACAGGGAGGCTGAAGCTTTCTTT. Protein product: CASNREAEAFF.

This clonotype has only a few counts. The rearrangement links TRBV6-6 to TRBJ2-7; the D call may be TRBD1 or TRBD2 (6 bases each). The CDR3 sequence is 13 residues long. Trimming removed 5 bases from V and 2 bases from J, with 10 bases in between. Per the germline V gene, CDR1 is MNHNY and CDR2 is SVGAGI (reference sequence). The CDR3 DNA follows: TGTGCCAGCAGTGGAGGGGGTACCTACGAGCAGTACTTC. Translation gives CASSGGGTYEQYF.

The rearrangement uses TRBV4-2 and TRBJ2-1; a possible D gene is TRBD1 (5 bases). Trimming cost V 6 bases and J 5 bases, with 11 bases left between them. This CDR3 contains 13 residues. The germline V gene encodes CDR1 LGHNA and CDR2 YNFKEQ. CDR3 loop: CASRGLGDNEQFF. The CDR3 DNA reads TGTGCCAGCAGGGGGCTTGGTGACAATGAGCAGTTCTTC.

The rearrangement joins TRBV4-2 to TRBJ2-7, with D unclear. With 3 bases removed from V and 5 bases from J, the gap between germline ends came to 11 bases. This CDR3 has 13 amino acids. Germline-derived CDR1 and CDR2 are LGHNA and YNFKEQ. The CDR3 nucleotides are TGTGCCAGCAGCCACGCCTTGAGCCACGAGCAGTACTTC. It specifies CASSHALSHEQYF.

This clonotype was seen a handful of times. As DNA, the CDR3 is TGCGCCAGCAGCCAAGATTGGGGGACCCAGTACTTC. It translates to CASSQDWGTQYF. The V call is TRBV4-3, the J call TRBJ2-5; D is unresolved. CDR1 and CDR2 (germline): LGHNA, YSLEER. V dropped 0 bases and J dropped 7 bases, with 6 bases sitting between them. There are 12 residues in the CDR3.

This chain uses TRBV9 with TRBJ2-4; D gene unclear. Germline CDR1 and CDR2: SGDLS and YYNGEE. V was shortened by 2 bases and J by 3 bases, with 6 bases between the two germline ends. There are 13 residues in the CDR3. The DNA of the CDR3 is TGTGCCAGCAGCGTGTCTGACAAAAACATTCAGTACTTC. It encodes CASSVSDKNIQYF.

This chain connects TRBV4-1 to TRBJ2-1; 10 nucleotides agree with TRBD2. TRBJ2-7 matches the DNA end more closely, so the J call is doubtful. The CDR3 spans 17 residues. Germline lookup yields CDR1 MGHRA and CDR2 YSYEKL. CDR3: CASSQVELAGHYNEQYF. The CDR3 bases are TGCGCCAGCAGCCAAGTCGAACTAGCGGGGCACTACAATGAGCAGTACTTC.

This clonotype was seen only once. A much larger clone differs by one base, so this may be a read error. The CDR3 loop reads CASSFLAGSSYNKQFF. The CDR3 nucleotides are TGCGCCAGCAGCTTCCTAGCGGGAAGCTCCTACAATAAGCAGTTCTTC. The chain recombines TRBV5-1 with TRBJ2-1, with 9 bases aligning to TRBD2. The CDR3 consists of 16 residues. CDR1 and CDR2 (germline): SGHRS, YFSETQ.

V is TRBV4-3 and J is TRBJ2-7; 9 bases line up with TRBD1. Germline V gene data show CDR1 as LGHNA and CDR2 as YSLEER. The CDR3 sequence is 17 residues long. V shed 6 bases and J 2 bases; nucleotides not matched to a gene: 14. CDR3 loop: CASSQTWDRETPYEQYF. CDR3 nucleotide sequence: TGCGCCAGCAGTCAAACGTGGGACAGGGAAACCCCCTACGAGCAGTACTTC.

The CDR3 sequence: CSAPGPTIKGYTF. In nucleotides, the CDR3 is TGCAGTGCCCCGGGACCTACTATAAAGGGCTACACCTTC. The chain recombines TRBV20-1 with TRBJ1-2; D might be TRBD1 (5 bases). This CDR3 spans 13 amino acids. The germline gives CDR1 DFQATT, CDR2 SNEGSKA (reference sequence). V was cut by 6 bases and J by 8 bases, with 19 bases left in between.

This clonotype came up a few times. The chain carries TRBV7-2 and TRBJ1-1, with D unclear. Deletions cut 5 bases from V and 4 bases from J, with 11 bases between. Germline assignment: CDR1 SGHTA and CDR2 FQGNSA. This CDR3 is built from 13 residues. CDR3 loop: CASSRGLSTEAFF. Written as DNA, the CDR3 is TGTGCCAGCAGCCGCGGGTTGTCCACTGAAGCTTTCTTT. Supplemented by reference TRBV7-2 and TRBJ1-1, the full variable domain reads GAGVSQSPSNKVTEKGKDVELRCDPISGHTALYWYRQSLGQGLEFLIYFQGNSAPDKSGLPSDRFSAERTGGSVSTLTIQRTQQEDSAVYLCASSRGLSTEAFFGQGTRLTVV.

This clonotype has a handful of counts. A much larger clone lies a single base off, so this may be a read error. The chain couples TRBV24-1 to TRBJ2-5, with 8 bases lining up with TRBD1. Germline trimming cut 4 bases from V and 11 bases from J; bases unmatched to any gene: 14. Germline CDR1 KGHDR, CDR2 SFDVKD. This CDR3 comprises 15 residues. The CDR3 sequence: CATSDPGPGGNEQYF. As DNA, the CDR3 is TGTGCCACCAGTGACCCGGGCCCAGGGGGCAATGAGCAGTACTTC.

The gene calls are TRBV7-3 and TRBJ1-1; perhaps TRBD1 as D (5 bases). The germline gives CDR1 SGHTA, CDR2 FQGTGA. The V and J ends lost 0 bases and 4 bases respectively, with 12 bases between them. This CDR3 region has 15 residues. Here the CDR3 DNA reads TGTGCCAGCAGCTTAACGAGGGCAGGGAGCACTGAAGCTTTCTTT. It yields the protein CASSLTRAGSTEAFF.

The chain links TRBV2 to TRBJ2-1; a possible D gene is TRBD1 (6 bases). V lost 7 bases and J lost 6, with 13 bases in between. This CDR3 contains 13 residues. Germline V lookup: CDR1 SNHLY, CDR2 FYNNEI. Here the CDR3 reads CASNSGTPNEQFF. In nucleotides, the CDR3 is TGTGCCAGCAATTCCGGGACACCCAATGAGCAGTTCTTC.